This TCR beta chain is from a study of glioma-infiltrating T cells. The CDR3 length is 16 residues. Germline-derived CDR1 and CDR2 are DFQATT and SNEGSKA (reference sequence). For this clonotype: The junction and the germline gene differ at one end; a read error may be behind it.

TCR alpha and beta CDR3 regions were amplified from RNA using iRepertoire nested multiplex PCR. MiXCR was run by TCRdb on the multiplex PCR reads, yielding one entry per CDR3 protein. The sample lists more than 300,000 distinct CDR3 sequences; roughly two fifths were seen once. The genes are TRBV20-1 and TRBJ1-4; TRBD1 matches 7 bases. Sequenced material: glioma tissue, nonneoplastic brain tissue, or PBMCs (not recorded which). This TCR came from a human donor with low-grade glioma or glioblastoma, undergoing nonglioma brain surgery, or in good health (not recorded which). In nucleotides, the CDR3 is TGCAGTGCCTTGACAGGGAGGGTTGGAACTAATGAAAGACTGTTTTTT. Translated, it gives CSALTGRVGTNERLFF.